These 2 T cell receptor beta chains originate from one sample sequenced in a study of siplizumab effects on memory and regulatory T cells (dated by TCRdb to between 2019 and 2020). Library preparation employed the immunoSEQ multiplex PCR assay. TCRdb carries this immuneACCESS record with in-frame sequences only. Its versions omit some clonotypes, under half of them owing to an unresolved V gene in the studies checked, with the rest unexplained. In this sample the table shows approximately 20,000 clones, around 40% of which occur a single time. Approximately 6% of the sample goes to the ten largest clones. What these receptors recognize is not known. Cells from the mixed lymphocyte reactions were cocultured for about six days at 37 degrees C. Specimen: CFSE-low (dividing) CD4+ T cells sorted from an allogeneic mixed lymphocyte reaction. Source of these receptors: a human donor in good health; the cells came from an allogeneic mixed lymphocyte reaction. Some clones in this sample may be carry-over from other donors' samples.

The J gene is TRBJ1-6, the V gene TRBV11-2, with D perhaps TRBD1 (6 bases). V lost 5 bases and J lost 6, with 14 bases in between. The CDR3 spans 15 residues. CDR1 is SGHAT and CDR2 is FQNNGV in the germline V gene. The CDR3 loop is CASSVRQGPNSPLHF. For the CDR3, the DNA is TGTGCCAGCAGCGTACGTCAGGGGCCTAATTCACCCCTCCACTTT.

The chain links TRBV5-1 to TRBJ1-3; D gene ambiguous. The germline V and J ends were trimmed by 4 bases and 4 bases, with 18 bases remaining between them. The CDR3 extends over 16 amino acids. Per germline, CDR1 SGHRS and CDR2 YFSETQ. Written as DNA, the CDR3 is TGCGCCAGCAGCCTGCCCCTTGACATCCCAGGAAACACCATATATTTT. This sequence encodes CASSLPLDIPGNTIYF.